The clone carrying this T cell receptor beta chain was recorded a few times. Its matching antigen is unknown. The record originates from a study of cytomegalovirus exposure and HLA in healthy donors. General study findings and limits: What a later analysis reportedly showed was that an Asian-associated ancestry cluster had fewer N-insertions than the approximately 700-donor mean. Common viral pathogens seemed to be connected with several of the most significant clusters, according to a later analysis. A classifier reportedly called cytomegalovirus status with high sensitivity and specificity.

The PCR made use of 60 Vbeta and 13 Jbeta primers. Only in-frame clones appear in the TCRdb table, and some are missing; sequencing was by immunoSEQ multiplex PCR. The sample records fewer than 200,000 clones, approximately 75% being singletons. Germline loops: CDR1 MNHNS, CDR2 SASEGT. CDR3 size: 14 residues. V lost 9 bases, J lost 4 bases, and 7 bases stayed unmatched. The chain recombines TRBV6-1 with TRBJ1-5; 9 nucleotides line up with TRBD1. The sample was PBMCs. This clonotype originated in a girl aged 10 to 17 in good health and CMV-seronegative. This CDR3 is CASKRDRVNQPQHF. CDR3 coding DNA: TGTGCCAGTAAACGGGACAGGGTTAATCAGCCCCAGCATTTT.